Shown below are 10 T cell receptor beta chains from a single sample sequenced in a study of blood T cell repertoires in COVID-19. Method: immunoSEQ multiplex PCR; TCRdb's copy keeps in-frame clones and lacks some. Here the sample spans 100,000 to 150,000 clones, around four fifths being singletons. Sequencing was performed on peripheral blood. The receptors shown here come from a human donor in a cohort sampled during active COVID-19.

The chain links TRBV28 to TRBJ2-1, with TRBD2 identical over 9 bases. This CDR3 contains 15 residues. Germline values: CDR1 MDHEN, CDR2 SYDVKM. The V segment lost 4 bases and the J segment 7 bases; nucleotides outside the gene matches: 8. The CDR3 DNA reads as TGTGCCAGCAGTTCTCCGGGACTAGCTAGAAATGAGCAGTTCTTC. This gives the protein CASSSPGLARNEQFF.

The V and J genes are TRBV6-5 and TRBJ1-5; the match to TRBD1 covers 8 bases. CDR1 and CDR2 (germline): MNHEY, SVGAGI. J gave up 1 base and V 5 bases, and 4 bases lay outside the gene matches. CDR3 length: 15 residues. CDR3 protein: CASSLRQGSNQPQHF. The CDR3 DNA is TGTGCCAGCAGTCTCCGACAGGGGAGCAATCAGCCCCAGCATTTT.

This clone was observed a handful of times. CDR3 region: CASFKSGPLNTEAFF. In DNA, the CDR3 is TGTGCCAGCTTCAAAAGCGGGCCCTTGAACACTGAAGCTTTCTTT. V is TRBV18 and J is TRBJ1-1; D is undetermined. This CDR3 is 15 amino acids long. Germline V gene sequence: CDR1 KGHSH, CDR2 LQKENI. The ends were cut back, 7 bases at V and 0 bases at J, with 15 bases in the middle.

This chain links TRBV5-6 with TRBJ1-4; D may be TRBD1 (5 bases). CDR3 length: 15 amino acids. From germline, CDR1 is SGHDT and CDR2 YYEEEE. V lost 4 bases and J lost 0, with 10 bases in between. CDR3 region: CASSHGGATNEKLFF. In nucleotides, the CDR3 is TGTGCCAGCAGCCATGGGGGGGCAACTAATGAAAAACTGTTTTTT. The full variable domain, with the rest looked up from reference TRBV5-6 and TRBJ1-4, is DAGVTQSPTHLIKTRGQQVTLRCSPKSGHDTVSWYQQALGQGPQFIFQYYEEEERQRGNFPDRFSGHQFPNYSSELNVNALLLGDSALYLCASSHGGATNEKLFFGSGTQLSVL.

This clone was seen once. The chain employs TRBV19 and TRBJ1-3, with a possible D match to TRBD1 (5 bases). The CDR3 is made up of 15 amino acids. Germline CDR1 is LNHDA and CDR2 is SQIVND (reference sequence). The V end was cut by 3 bases, the J end by 0 bases, with 9 bases between. CDR3 loop: CASSIDRFSGNTIYF. Here the CDR3 DNA reads TGTGCCAGTAGTATCGACAGATTCTCTGGAAACACCATATATTTT.

The chain recombines TRBV10-3 with TRBJ2-7, with 12 positions matching TRBD2. J gave up 3 bases and V 5 bases, and 5 bases lay outside the gene matches. The CDR3 consists of 15 residues. Germline V gene data show CDR1 as ENHRY and CDR2 as SYGVKD. Here the CDR3 reads CAISSSGLAGYEQYF. DNA of the CDR3: TGTGCCATCAGTTCATCGGGACTAGCGGGCTACGAGCAGTACTTC.

V usage is TRBV28 and J usage is TRBJ1-6; 7 bases line up with TRBD1. The CDR3 is 15 amino acids. Germline CDR1 MDHEN, CDR2 SYDVKM. V dropped 7 bases and J dropped 7; count of bases not matched to a gene: 10. CDR3 sequence reads: CASNPSQGDNSPLHF. CDR3 bases: TGTGCCAGCAACCCGAGCCAGGGGGACAATTCACCCCTCCACTTT.

The rearrangement joins TRBV3-1 (or the pseudogene TRBV3-2) to TRBJ1-6, with D hard to call. This CDR3 region has 13 residues. Germline V gene sequence: CDR1 LGHDT, CDR2 YNNKEL (reference sequence). V lost 1 base, J lost 9 bases, and 7 bases lay in between. CDR3 region: CASSQGWASPLHF. CDR3 nucleotide sequence: TGTGCCAGCAGCCAAGGCTGGGCTTCACCCCTCCACTTT.

The rearrangement uses TRBV6-5 and TRBJ2-7, with D perhaps matching TRBD1 (7 bases). Per germline, CDR1 MNHEY and CDR2 SVGAGI. V was pared by 7 bases and J by 3 bases, with 19 bases between. This CDR3 has 15 amino acids. For the CDR3, the DNA is TGTGCCAGCAAGCTGGGGGGTACAGGGGACTACGAGCAGTACTTC. Translation: CASKLGGTGDYEQYF.

The chain employs TRBV5-1 and TRBJ2-7; 8 bases agree with TRBD2. Germline loops: CDR1 SGHRS, CDR2 YFSETQ. The CDR3 contains 13 residues. V lost 5 bases and J lost 5; bases outside the gene matches: 6. The CDR3 DNA follows: TGCGCCAGCAGGGCAGCGGGAGAACACGAGCAGTACTTC. Translated, it gives CASRAAGEHEQYF.